This T cell receptor (beta chain) comes out of a study of CD8+ T cells in alopecia areata. Study-level background: Tofacitinib dosing lasted 6 to 18 months, which was then followed by 6 months off drug.

CDR1 is MNHNY, CDR2 SVGAGI, per germline (reference sequence). V was cut by 4 bases and J by 6 bases, with 7 bases left in between. CDR3 length: 11 amino acids. TCR sequencing used cDNA made by reverse transcription of extracted RNA. Method: immunoSEQ multiplex PCR; TCRdb's copy keeps in-frame clones and lacks some. The sample shows 60,000 to 70,000 clones, 40% to 50% of them seen only once. V usage is TRBV6-6 and J usage is TRBJ2-7; no definite D call. Sequencing was performed on CD8+ T cells sorted from blood, taken at week 0. This clonotype originated in a human donor with alopecia areata. The DNA for the CDR3 is TGTGCCAGCAGTTCCCAAATCGAGCAGTACTTC. Residues: CASSSQIEQYF.